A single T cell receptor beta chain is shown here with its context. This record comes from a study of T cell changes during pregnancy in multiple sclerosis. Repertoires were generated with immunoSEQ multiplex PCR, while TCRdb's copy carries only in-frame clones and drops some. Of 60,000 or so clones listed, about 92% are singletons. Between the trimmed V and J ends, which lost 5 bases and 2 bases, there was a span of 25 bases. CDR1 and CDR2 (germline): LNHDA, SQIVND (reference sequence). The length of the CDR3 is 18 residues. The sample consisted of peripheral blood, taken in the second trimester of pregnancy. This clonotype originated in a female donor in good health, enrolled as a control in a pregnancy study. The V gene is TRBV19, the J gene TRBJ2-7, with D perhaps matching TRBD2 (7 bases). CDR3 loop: CASSPYPTGGAGAYEQYF. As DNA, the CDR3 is TGTGCCAGTAGTCCCTACCCTACTGGGGGGGCCGGGGCCTACGAGCAGTACTTC.